This T cell receptor (beta chain) was identified in a study of blood T cell repertoires in COVID-19. Overall study: COVID-19 samples collected from the United States, Italy and Spain covered acute and convalescent phases. PBMCs, B-cell-depleted T cells, or T cells were the source of the cDNA or gDNA that made up the material.

V was shortened by 1 base and J by 5 bases, with 18 bases between the two germline ends. This CDR3 has 17 residues. Germline CDR1 and CDR2: SGHAT and FQNNGV. Per the authors' pipeline: Reference gene primer amplification gave nucleated cell count estimates. Sequencing used immunoSEQ multiplex PCR; TCRdb keeps in-frame clones, though not all of them. The V and J calls and the clone size are those of that table, but D and trimming were determined from the DNA. The table includes fewer than 120,000 clones, around 80% detected once. This clone was detected ten times or more. This receptor was identified in a woman older than 75 with acute or convalescent COVID-19. This sequence joins TRBV11-2 and TRBJ2-1; D is uncertain. Specimen: peripheral blood. CDR3 DNA sequence: TGTGCCAGCAGCTTAGGTCGCCGGCAAGGAGCTAACAATGAGCAGTTCTTC. Protein product: CASSLGRRQGANNEQFF.